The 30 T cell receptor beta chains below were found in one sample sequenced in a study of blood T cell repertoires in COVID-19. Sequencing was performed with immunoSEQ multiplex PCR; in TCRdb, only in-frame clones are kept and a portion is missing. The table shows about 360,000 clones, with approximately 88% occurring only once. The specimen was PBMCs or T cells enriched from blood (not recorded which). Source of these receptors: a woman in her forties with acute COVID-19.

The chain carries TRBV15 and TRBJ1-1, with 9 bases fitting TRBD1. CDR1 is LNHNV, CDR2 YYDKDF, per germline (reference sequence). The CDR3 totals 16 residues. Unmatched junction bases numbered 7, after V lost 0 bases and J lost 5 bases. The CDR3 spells CATSRDRGTGRTEAFF. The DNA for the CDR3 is TGTGCCACCAGCAGAGATCGTGGGACAGGGCGGACTGAAGCTTTCTTT.

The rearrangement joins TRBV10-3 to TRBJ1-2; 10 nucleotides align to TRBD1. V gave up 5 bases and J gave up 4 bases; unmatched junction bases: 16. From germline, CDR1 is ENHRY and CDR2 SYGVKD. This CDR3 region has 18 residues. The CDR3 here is CAISQPGTGVLVGYGYTF. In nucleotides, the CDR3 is TGTGCCATCAGTCAACCGGGGACAGGGGTCTTAGTTGGCTATGGCTACACCTTC.

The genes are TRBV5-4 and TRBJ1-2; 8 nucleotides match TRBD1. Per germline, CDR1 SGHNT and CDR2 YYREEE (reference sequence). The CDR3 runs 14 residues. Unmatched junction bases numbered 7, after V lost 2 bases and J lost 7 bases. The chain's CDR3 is CASSFGQGLPGYTF. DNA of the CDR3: TGTGCCAGCAGCTTCGGACAGGGTCTTCCTGGCTACACCTTC.

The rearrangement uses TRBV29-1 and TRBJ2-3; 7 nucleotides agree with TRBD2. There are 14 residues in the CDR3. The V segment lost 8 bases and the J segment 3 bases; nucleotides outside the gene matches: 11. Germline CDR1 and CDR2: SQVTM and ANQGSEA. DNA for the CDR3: TGCAGCACACACTCGGGACTATGGACAGATACGCAGTATTTT. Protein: CSTHSGLWTDTQYF.

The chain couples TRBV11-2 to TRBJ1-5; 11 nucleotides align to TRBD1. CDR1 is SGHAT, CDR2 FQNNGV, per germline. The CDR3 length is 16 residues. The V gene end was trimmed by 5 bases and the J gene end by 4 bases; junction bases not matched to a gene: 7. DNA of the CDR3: TGTGCCAGCAGCCAAGGGGACAGGGGGGGAAATCAGCCCCAGCATTTT. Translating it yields CASSQGDRGGNQPQHF.

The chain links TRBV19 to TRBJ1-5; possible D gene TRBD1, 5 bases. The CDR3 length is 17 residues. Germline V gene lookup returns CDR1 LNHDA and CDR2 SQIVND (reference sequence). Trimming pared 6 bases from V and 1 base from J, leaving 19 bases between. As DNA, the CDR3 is TGTGCCAGTAGCCACTTACTGCGGGGACCCAGCAATCAGCCCCAGCATTTT. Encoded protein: CASSHLLRGPSNQPQHF.

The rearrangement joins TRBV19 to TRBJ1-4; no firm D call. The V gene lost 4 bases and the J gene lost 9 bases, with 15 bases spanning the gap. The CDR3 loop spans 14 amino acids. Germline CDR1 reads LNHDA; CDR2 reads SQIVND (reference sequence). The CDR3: CASSTRNGGQKLFF. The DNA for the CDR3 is TGTGCCAGTAGTACCCGGAACGGTGGGCAAAAACTGTTTTTT.

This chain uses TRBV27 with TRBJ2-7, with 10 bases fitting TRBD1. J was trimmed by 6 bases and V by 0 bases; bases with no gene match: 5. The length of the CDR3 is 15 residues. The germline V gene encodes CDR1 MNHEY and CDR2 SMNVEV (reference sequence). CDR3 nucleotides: TGTGCCAGCAGTTTATCGACAGGGGGCCTGTCCGAGCAGTACTTC. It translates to CASSLSTGGLSEQYF.

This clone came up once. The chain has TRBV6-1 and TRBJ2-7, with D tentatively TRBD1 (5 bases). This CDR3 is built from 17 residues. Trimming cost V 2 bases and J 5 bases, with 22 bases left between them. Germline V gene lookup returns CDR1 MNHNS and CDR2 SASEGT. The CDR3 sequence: CASSESVGSRAFHEQYF. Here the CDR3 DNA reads TGTGCCAGCAGTGAAAGTGTGGGATCCAGGGCTTTCCACGAGCAGTACTTC.

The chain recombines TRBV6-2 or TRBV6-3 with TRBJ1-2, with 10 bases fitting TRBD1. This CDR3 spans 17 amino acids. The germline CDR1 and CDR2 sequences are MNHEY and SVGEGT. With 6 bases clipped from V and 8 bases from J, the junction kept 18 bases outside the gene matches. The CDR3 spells CASSPRDRGVGVVGYTF. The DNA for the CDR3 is TGTGCCAGCAGCCCTCGGGACAGGGGAGTCGGAGTTGTCGGCTACACCTTC.

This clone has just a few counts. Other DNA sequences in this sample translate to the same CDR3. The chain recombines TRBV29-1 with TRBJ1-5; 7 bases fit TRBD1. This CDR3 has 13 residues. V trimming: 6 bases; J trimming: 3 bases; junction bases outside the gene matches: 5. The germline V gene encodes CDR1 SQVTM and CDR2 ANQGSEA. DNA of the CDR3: TGCAGCGTGGGGGACAGCCTCAATCAGCCCCAGCATTTT. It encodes CSVGDSLNQPQHF.

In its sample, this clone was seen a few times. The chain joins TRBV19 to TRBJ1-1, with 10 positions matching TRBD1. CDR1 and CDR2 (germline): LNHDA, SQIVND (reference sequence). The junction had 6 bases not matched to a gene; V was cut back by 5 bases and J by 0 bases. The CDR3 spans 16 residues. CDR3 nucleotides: TGTGCCAGTAGTGGGACAGGGGTTGGTATGAACACTGAAGCTTTCTTT. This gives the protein CASSGTGVGMNTEAFF.

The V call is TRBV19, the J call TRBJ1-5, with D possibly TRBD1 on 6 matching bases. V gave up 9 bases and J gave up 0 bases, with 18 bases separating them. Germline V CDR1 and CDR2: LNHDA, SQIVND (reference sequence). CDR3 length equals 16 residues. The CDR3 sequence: CASAITGHPSNQPQHF. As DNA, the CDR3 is TGTGCCAGCGCCATTACGGGACACCCTAGCAATCAGCCCCAGCATTTT.

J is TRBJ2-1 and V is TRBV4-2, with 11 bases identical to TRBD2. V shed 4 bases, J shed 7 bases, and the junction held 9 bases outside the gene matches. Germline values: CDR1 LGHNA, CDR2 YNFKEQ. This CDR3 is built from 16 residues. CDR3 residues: CASSPLSGGAFNEQFF. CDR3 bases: TGTGCCAGCAGCCCCCTTAGCGGGGGGGCGTTTAATGAGCAGTTCTTC.

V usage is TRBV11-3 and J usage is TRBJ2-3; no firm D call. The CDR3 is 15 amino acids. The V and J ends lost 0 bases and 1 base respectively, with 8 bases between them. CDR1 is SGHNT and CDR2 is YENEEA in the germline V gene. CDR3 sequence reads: CASSLDSHRTDTQYF. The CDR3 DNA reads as TGTGCCAGCAGCTTAGACTCACATCGCACAGATACGCAGTATTTT.

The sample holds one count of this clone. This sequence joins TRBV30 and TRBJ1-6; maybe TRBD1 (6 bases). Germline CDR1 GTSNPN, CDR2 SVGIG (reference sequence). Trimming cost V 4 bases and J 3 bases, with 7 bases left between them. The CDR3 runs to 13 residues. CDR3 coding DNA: TGTGCCTGGAAGGGGGTCTATAATTCACCCCTCCACTTT. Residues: CAWKGVYNSPLHF. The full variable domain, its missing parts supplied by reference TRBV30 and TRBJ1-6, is SQTIHQWPATLVQPVGSPLSLECTVEGTSNPNLYWYRQAAGRGLQLLFYSVGIGQISSEVPQNLSASRPQDRQFILSSKKLLLSDSGFYLCAWKGVYNSPLHFGNGTRLTVT.

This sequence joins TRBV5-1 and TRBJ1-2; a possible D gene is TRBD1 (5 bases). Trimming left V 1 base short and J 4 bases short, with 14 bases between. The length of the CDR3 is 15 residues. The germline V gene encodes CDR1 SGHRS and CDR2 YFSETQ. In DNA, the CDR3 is TGCGCCAGCAGCTTGTTTCCAGGGTCAGTCTATGGCTACACCTTC. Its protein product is CASSLFPGSVYGYTF.

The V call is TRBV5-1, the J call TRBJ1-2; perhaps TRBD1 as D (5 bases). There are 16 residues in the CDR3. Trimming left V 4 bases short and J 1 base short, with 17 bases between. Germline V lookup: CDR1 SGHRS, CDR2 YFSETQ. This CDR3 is CASSRDPGLVNYGYTF. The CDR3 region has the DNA TGCGCCAGCAGCCGAGACCCAGGGTTAGTTAACTATGGCTACACCTTC.

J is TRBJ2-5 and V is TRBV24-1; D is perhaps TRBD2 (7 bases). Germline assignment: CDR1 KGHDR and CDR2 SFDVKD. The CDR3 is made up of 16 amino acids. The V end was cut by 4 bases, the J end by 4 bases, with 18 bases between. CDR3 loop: CATSDPRGASGETQYF. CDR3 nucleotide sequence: TGTGCCACCAGTGACCCCCGGGGGGCTAGCGGAGAGACCCAGTACTTC.

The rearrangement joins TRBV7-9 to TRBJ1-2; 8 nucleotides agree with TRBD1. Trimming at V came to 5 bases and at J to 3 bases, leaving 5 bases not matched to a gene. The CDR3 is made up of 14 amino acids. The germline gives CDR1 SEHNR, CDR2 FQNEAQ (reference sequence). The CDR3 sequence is CASSLATGDYGYTF. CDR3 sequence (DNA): TGTGCCAGCAGCCTCGCGACAGGGGACTATGGCTACACCTTC.

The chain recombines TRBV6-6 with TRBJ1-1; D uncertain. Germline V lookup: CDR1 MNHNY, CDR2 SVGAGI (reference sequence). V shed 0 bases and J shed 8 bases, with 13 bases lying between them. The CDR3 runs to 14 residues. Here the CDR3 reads CASSYSGGIAEAFF. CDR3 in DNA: TGTGCCAGCAGTTACTCAGGAGGGATCGCCGAAGCTTTCTTT.

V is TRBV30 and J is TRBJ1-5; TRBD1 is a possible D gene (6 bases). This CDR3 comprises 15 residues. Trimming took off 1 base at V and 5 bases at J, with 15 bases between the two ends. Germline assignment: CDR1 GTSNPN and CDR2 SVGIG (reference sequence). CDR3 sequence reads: CAWSDGGGRYQPQHF. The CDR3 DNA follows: TGTGCCTGGAGTGATGGGGGCGGGAGGTATCAGCCCCAGCATTTT.

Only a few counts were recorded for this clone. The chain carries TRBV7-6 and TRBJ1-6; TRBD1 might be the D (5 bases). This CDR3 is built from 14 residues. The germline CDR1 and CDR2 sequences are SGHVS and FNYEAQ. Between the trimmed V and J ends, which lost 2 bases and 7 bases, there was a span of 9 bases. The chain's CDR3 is CASSLYAGNSPLHF. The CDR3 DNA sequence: TGTGCCAGCAGCTTATATGCAGGGAATTCACCCCTCCACTTT.

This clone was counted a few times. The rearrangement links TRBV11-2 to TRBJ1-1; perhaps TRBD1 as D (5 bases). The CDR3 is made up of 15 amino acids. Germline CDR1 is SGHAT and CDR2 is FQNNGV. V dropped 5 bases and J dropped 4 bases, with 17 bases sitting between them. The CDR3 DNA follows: TGTGCCAGCAGCCCCCGGGTGCAGGACATCACTGAAGCTTTCTTT. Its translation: CASSPRVQDITEAFF.

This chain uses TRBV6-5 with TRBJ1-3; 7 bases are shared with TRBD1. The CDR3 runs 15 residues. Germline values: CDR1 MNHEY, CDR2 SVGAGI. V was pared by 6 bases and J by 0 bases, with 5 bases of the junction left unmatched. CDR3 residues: CASRGQVGSGNTIYF. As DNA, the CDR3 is TGTGCCAGCAGAGGACAGGTGGGCTCTGGAAACACCATATATTTT.

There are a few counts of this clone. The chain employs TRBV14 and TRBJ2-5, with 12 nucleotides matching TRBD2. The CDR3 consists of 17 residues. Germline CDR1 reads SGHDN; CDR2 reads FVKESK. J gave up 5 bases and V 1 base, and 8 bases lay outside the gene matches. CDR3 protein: CASSQGTTSGGWETQYF. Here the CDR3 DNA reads TGTGCCAGCAGCCAAGGGACGACTAGCGGGGGCTGGGAGACCCAGTACTTC.

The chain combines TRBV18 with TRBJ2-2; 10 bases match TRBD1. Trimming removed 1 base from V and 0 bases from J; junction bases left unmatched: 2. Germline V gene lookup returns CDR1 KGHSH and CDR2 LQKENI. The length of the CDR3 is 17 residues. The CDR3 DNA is TGTGCCAGCTCACCACGCGGACAGGGGGCGAACACCGGGGAGCTGTTTTTT. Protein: CASSPRGQGANTGELFF.

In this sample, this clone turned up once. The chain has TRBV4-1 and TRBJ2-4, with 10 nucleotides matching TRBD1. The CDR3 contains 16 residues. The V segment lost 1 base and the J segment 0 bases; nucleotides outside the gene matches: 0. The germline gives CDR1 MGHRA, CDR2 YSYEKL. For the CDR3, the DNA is TGCGCCAGCAGCCAAGGGGACAGGGGAGCCAAAAACATTCAGTACTTC. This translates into CASSQGDRGAKNIQYF.

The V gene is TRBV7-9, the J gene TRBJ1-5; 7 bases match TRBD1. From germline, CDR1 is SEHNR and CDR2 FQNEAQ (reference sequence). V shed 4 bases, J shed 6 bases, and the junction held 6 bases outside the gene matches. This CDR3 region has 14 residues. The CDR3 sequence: CASSSVGTAQPQHF. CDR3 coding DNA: TGTGCCAGCAGCTCCGTCGGGACAGCTCAGCCCCAGCATTTT.

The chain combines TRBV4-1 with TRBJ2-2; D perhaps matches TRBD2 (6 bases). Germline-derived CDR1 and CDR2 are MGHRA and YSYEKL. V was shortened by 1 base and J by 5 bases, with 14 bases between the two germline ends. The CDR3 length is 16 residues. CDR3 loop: CASSQGAGRPTGELFF. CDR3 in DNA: TGCGCCAGCAGCCAAGGGGCAGGGAGGCCGACCGGGGAGCTGTTTTTT.